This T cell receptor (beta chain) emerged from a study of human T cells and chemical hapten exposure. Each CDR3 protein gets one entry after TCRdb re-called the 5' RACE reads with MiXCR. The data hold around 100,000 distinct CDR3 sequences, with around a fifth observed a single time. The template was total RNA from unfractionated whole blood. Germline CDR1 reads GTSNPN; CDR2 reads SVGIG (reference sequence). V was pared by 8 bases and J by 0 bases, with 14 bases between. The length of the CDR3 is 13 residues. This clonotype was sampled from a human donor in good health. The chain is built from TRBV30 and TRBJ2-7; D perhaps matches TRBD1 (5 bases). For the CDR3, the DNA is TGTGCCGGACGACAGTCCAACTCCTACGAGCAGTACTTC. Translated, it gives CAGRQSNSYEQYF.